Listed below are T cell receptor beta chains from one sample, sequenced in a study of blood T cell repertoires in COVID-19. Clones were sequenced by immunoSEQ multiplex PCR, and TCRdb holds only the in-frame ones, with some missing. The data contain 350,000 to 450,000 clones, about 90% of them singletons. Material: peripheral blood. The receptors were gathered from a man aged 35 to 55 with acute or convalescent COVID-19. Each CDR3 is given with its conserved first and last residue. D genes are given only for firm matches. Expanded clones get a size class; other rows say once, few or many, or leave the size out.

TRBJ1-2 TRBV5-1 TRBD1 - TGCGCCAGCAGCTTGGCATATGGGGGACAGGGGTTCGGCTACACCTTC CASSLAYGGQGFGYTF
TRBJ1-1 TRBV2 - - TGTGCCAGCAGTGAAGCGCTTCGGGGGACTGAAGCTTTCTTT CASSEALRGTEAFF
TRBJ1-1 TRBV2 TRBD1 - TGTGCCAGCAGACCCCGGGACAGGGACACTGAAGCTTTCTTT CASRPRDRDTEAFF
TRBJ1-2 TRBV7-9 TRBD1 - TGTGCCAGCAGCATACCGACAGGGTATGGCTACACCTTC CASSIPTGYGYTF
TRBJ1-1 TRBV12-3/TRBV12-4 - - TGTGCCAGCAGTAGTGGGGGGACTGAAGCTTTCTTT CASSSGGTEAFF
TRBJ2-2 TRBV7-2 - - TGTGCCAGCAGCGCGACGAGGGCGTCCACCGGGGAGCTGTTTTTT CASSATRASTGELFF
TRBJ2-5 TRBV6-1 - - TGTGCCAGCAGTCCACCCCAGGATAAAGAGACCCAGTACTTC CASSPPQDKETQYF
TRBJ2-3 TRBV10-1 - - TGCGCCAGCAGTGAGTCCCAGGGCGATACGCAGTATTTT CASSESQGDTQYF
TRBJ2-1 TRBV10-3 - - TGTGCCATCAGTGAGGCAGGGGCGGAGAATGAGCAGTTCTTC CAISEAGAENEQFF
TRBJ1-1 TRBV7-2 - - TGTGCCAGCAGCTTAGATCAGGGCTTCGCCACTGAAGCTTTCTTT CASSLDQGFATEAFF
TRBJ2-1 TRBV6-5 - - TGTGCCAGCAGTTACTCCTCAGGGGAGTGGAACAATGAGCAGTTCTTC CASSYSSGEWNNEQFF
TRBJ1-4 TRBV30 TRBD1 - TGTGCCTGGAGCTCCCGGGACAGGGGGGGTGAAAAACTGTTTTTT CAWSSRDRGGEKLFF
TRBJ1-6 TRBV18 - - TGTGCCAGCTCACTAGGGACTTCCGGTAATTCACCCCTCCACTTT CASSLGTSGNSPLHF
TRBJ2-1 TRBV6-5 - - TGTGCCAGCAACGACATTTACAATGAGCAGTTCTTC CASNDIYNEQFF
TRBJ2-3 TRBV4-1 TRBD2 - TGCGCCAGCAGCCAAGATAACAGCGGGGGGCCACCCACAGATACGCAGTATTTT CASSQDNSGGPPTDTQYF
TRBJ1-5 TRBV7-8 - - TGTGCCAGCAGCTTAGGGGGAATGGAGGGCCCCAGTGGCGAGCCCCAGCATTTT CASSLGGMEGPSGEPQHF
TRBJ1-2 TRBV18 - - TGTGCCAGCTCACTGGTGGAGGGAACCTATGGCTACACCTTC CASSLVEGTYGYTF
TRBJ1-1 TRBV6-5 - few TGTGCCAGCAGTTACTCTTCAGCGGACCGCAACACTGAAGCTTTCTTT CASSYSSADRNTEAFF
TRBJ2-1 TRBV28 - once TGTGCCAGCAGTGGCGGGCTGACAGGCCGGTACCATGAGCAGTTCTTC CASSGGLTGRYHEQFF
TRBJ1-5 TRBV30 - - TGTGCCTGGAGGAGTTATAGCAATCAGCCCCAGCATTTT CAWRSYSNQPQHF
TRBJ1-1 TRBV7-3 - - TGTGCCAGCAGCTCGGGGAGCATGAACACTGAAGCTTTCTTT CASSSGSMNTEAFF
TRBJ2-2 TRBV15 TRBD1 - TGTGCCACCAGCAGAGGGGGACAGAGAACCGGGGAGCTGTTTTTT CATSRGGQRTGELFF
TRBJ2-7 TRBV13 TRBD1 - TGTGCCAGCAGCTTCGGACAGGGTGTGAACGAGCAGTACTTC CASSFGQGVNEQYF
TRBJ1-2 TRBV10-3 TRBD1 - TGTGCCATCAGCTCGACAGGGCCGCAGTTATCTGGCTACACCTTC CAISSTGPQLSGYTF
TRBJ1-5 TRBV4-1 TRBD1 - TGCGCCAGCAGCCAGGGACAGGGGGCGGTTCAGCCCCAGCATTTT CASSQGQGAVQPQHF
TRBJ2-3 TRBV19 TRBD1 - TGTGCCAGTAGTAGTACAGGGGCACGACCAGATACGCAGTATTTT CASSSTGARPDTQYF